Shown below are 11 T cell receptor beta chains from a single sample sequenced in a study of CD8 T cells in Susac syndrome. Reverse transcription of roughly 0.5 to 1 ug RNA was carried out with random hexamers. TCRdb re-called the immunoSEQ multiplex PCR reads through MiXCR, storing one row per CDR3 protein. The table lists about 190,000 distinct CDR3 sequences, about 93% of them singletons. Specimen: CD4+ T cells from PBMCs. The origin of the receptors is a human donor in good health.

The chain combines TRBV30 with TRBJ1-2, with 7 bases that match TRBD1. CDR3 length: 12 amino acids. Germline assignment: CDR1 GTSNPN and CDR2 SVGIG (reference sequence). Trimming took 3 bases from V and 7 from J; bases not matched to a gene: 5. CDR3 sequence (DNA): TGTGCCTGGAGAGACGACAGGGTTGGCTACACCTTC. This gives the protein CAWRDDRVGYTF.

The chain has TRBV19 and TRBJ1-2, with 8 nucleotides matching TRBD1. Losses at the gene ends were 7 bases for V and 5 bases for J; bases not matched to a gene: 24. CDR3 length equals 19 residues. Per the germline V gene, CDR1 is LNHDA and CDR2 is SQIVND (reference sequence). The DNA for the CDR3 is TGTGCCAGTACCTCATGGCAGGGGGCGGGAATCTCGCGGCGGTATGGCTACACCTTC. Its translation is CASTSWQGAGISRRYGYTF.

The chain joins TRBV29-1 to TRBJ1-2; D unclear. CDR1 is SQVTM and CDR2 is ANQGSEA in the germline V gene. Trimming took 5 bases from V and 8 from J, leaving 6 bases between them. This CDR3 has 9 amino acids. As DNA, the CDR3 is TGCAGCGTTCAGGAGGGCTACACCTTC. It encodes CSVQEGYTF.

This rearrangement joins TRBV19 to TRBJ2-7; the D call may be TRBD1 or TRBD2 (5 bases each). Germline assignment: CDR1 LNHDA and CDR2 SQIVND (reference sequence). V dropped 9 bases and J dropped 1 base, with 16 bases sitting between them. The CDR3 is 14 residues long. This chain's CDR3 is CASGPGPPSYEQYV. The CDR3 region has the DNA TGTGCCAGCGGACCGGGACCACCGTCCTACGAGCAGTACGTC.

The rearrangement uses TRBV6-2 or TRBV6-3 and TRBJ1-2; the match to TRBD1 covers 7 bases. Germline CDR1 reads MNHEY; CDR2 reads SVGEGT. The length of the CDR3 is 15 residues. The V gene end was trimmed by 0 bases and the J gene end by 4 bases; junction bases not matched to a gene: 5. CDR3 nucleotide sequence: TGTGCCAGCAGTTACTCGGCCTCAGGGGGCTATGGCTACACCTTC. It codes for CASSYSASGGYGYTF.

The chain recombines TRBV4-2 with TRBJ2-2, with D possibly being TRBD1 (7 bases). CDR1 and CDR2 from the germline V gene are LGHNA and YNFKEQ. The length of the CDR3 is 15 residues. Trimming shortened V by 4 bases and J by 5 bases, and 14 bases separated the two germline ends. CDR3 protein: CASSLEAGGTGELFF. The CDR3 DNA sequence: TGTGCCAGCAGCCTGGAGGCAGGGGGGACCGGGGAGCTGTTTTTT.

The J gene is TRBJ1-5, the V gene TRBV6-5; a possible D gene is TRBD1 (5 bases). CDR3 length: 14 amino acids. Germline loops: CDR1 MNHEY, CDR2 SVGAGI. Between the trimmed V and J ends, which lost 8 bases and 0 bases, there was a span of 11 bases. The CDR3 reads CASGLQGSNQPQHF. CDR3 nucleotide sequence: TGTGCCAGCGGCCTGCAGGGTAGCAATCAGCCCCAGCATTTT.

The genes are TRBV3-1 and TRBJ2-1; the D call may be TRBD1 or TRBD2 (6 bases each). The CDR3 is 14 residues long. CDR1 and CDR2 from the germline V gene are LGHDT and YNNKEL (reference sequence). V was shortened by 1 base and J by 7 bases, with 11 bases between the two germline ends. The CDR3 is CASSQAGAGNEQFF. Written as DNA, the CDR3 is TGTGCCAGCAGCCAAGCGGGGGCAGGGAATGAGCAGTTCTTC.

The chain combines TRBV27 with TRBJ2-7; perhaps TRBD2 as D (6 bases). The CDR3 is 16 residues long. The germline CDR1 and CDR2 sequences are MNHEY and SMNVEV (reference sequence). The V gene lost 6 bases and the J gene lost 1 base, with 19 bases spanning the gap. CDR3 in DNA: TGTGCCAGCAGCCTTGCGTCCGGGAGTGGGTCCTACGAGCAGTACTTC. This translates into CASSLASGSGSYEQYF.

This clonotype was observed a handful of times. This chain joins TRBV7-2 and TRBJ1-2, with unresolved D. Germline CDR1 and CDR2: SGHTA and FQGNSA. The ends were cut back, 3 bases at V and 4 bases at J, with 6 bases in the middle. This CDR3 is 12 amino acids long. CDR3 amino acids: CASSFSGYGYTF. CDR3 nucleotides: TGTGCCAGCAGCTTCAGCGGCTATGGCTACACCTTC.

This chain uses TRBV6-2 or TRBV6-3 with TRBJ2-7; D unresolved. Germline CDR1 and CDR2: MNHEY and SVGEGT. The CDR3 is made up of 14 amino acids. The germline V and J ends were trimmed by 0 bases and 9 bases, with 15 bases remaining between them. The CDR3 is CASSYSIVGSGQYV. The CDR3 coding sequence is TGTGCCAGCAGTTACTCGATAGTGGGGTCTGGGCAGTACGTC.